This T cell receptor beta chain was captured by sequencing in a study of cytotoxic CD8 clonotypes in ibrutinib-treated CLL. Study context: Among the patients, some eleven presented as relapsed/refractory and roughly 15 as treatment-naive; 17 to 18 showed unmutated IGHV.

The CDR3 contains 16 residues. Germline CDR1 reads SGHRS; CDR2 reads YFSETQ. The J segment lost 5 bases and the V segment lost 4 bases, leaving 10 bases of the junction unmatched. Profiled with immunoSEQ multiplex PCR; TCRdb holds only in-frame clones, not every one. The sample has under 300,000 clones, about 72% seen once. There are a few counts of this clone. The material sequenced was PBMCs, taken at disease progression, from a patient treated with ibrutinib. This chain connects TRBV5-1 to TRBJ1-5, with 9 bases that match TRBD1. The receptor's source is a human donor with chronic lymphocytic leukemia. The CDR3 sequence: CASSEGTGGFYQPQHF. The CDR3 DNA is TGCGCCAGCAGCGAAGGAACAGGGGGCTTCTATCAGCCCCAGCATTTT.